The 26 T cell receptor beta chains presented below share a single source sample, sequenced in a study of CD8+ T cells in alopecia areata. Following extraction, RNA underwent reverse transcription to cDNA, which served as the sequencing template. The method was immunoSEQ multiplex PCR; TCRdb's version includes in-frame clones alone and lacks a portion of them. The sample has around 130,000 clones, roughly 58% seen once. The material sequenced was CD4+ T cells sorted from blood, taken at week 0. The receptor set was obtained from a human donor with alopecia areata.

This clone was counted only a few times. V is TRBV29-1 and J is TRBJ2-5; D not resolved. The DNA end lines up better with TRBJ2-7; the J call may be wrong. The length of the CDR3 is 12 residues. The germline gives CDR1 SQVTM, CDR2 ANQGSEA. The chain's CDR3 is CSVGSTRYEQYF. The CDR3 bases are TGCAGCGTTGGTTCAACCCGCTACGAGCAGTACTTC.

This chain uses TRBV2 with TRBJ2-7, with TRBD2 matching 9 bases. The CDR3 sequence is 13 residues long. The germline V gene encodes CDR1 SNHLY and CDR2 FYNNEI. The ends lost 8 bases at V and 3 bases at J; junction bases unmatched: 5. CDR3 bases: TGTGCCAGCTGGGGACTAGCAAACTACGAGCAGTACTTC. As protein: CASWGLANYEQYF.

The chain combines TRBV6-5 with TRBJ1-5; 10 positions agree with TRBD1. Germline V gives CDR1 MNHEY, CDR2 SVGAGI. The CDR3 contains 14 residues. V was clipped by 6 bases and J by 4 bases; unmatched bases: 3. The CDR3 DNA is TGTGCCAGCAGAGGGACAGGGGAGAATCAGCCCCAGCATTTT. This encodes CASRGTGENQPQHF.

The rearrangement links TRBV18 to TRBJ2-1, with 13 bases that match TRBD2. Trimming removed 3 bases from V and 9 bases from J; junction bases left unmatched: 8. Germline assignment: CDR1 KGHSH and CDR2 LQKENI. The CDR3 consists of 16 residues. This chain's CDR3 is CASSPVRTSGSCEQFF. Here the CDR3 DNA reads TGTGCCAGCTCACCCGTAAGGACTAGCGGGAGTTGTGAGCAGTTCTTC.

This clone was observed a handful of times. Here the CDR3 DNA reads TGTGCCAGCAGTTCGCAAGCGGACGGCTATGGCTACACCTTC. This encodes CASSSQADGYGYTF. This chain joins TRBV27 and TRBJ1-2; D unclear. Germline V gene data show CDR1 as MNHEY and CDR2 as SMNVEV (reference sequence). Trimming removed 4 bases at V and 4 bases at J, with 13 bases between. CDR3 length: 14 amino acids.

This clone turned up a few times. The CDR3 DNA sequence: TGTGCCAGCAGCAGGAACACCGGGGAGCTGTTTTTT. Protein product: CASSRNTGELFF. The V gene is TRBV2, the J gene TRBJ2-2; D is unresolved. Germline V gives CDR1 SNHLY, CDR2 FYNNEI. There are 12 residues in the CDR3. V dropped 6 bases and J dropped 1 base, with 3 bases sitting between them.

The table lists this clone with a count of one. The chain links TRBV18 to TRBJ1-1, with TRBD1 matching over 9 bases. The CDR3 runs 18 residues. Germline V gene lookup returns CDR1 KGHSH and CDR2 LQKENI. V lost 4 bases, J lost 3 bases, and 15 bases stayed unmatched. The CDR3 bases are TGTGCCAGCTCACGATATATCAGACAGGGGGACGATGACACTGAAGCTTTCTTT. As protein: CASSRYIRQGDDDTEAFF.

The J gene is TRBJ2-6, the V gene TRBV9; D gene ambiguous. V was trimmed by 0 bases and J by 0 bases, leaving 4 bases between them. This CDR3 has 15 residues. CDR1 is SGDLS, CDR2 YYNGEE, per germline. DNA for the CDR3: TGTGCCAGCAGCGTAGCCAGCTCTGGGGCCAACGTCCTGACTTTC. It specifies CASSVASSGANVLTF.

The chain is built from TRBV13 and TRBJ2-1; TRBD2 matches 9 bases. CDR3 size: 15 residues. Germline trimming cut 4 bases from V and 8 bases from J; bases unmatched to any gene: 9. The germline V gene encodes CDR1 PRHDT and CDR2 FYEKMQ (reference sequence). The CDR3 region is CASSSAGTSTHEQFF. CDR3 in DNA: TGTGCCAGCAGCTCAGCCGGGACTAGCACCCATGAGCAGTTCTTC. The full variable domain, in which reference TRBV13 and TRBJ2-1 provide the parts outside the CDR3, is AAGVIQSPRHLIKEKRETATLKCYPIPRHDTVYWYQQGPGQDPQFLISFYEKMQSDKGSIPDRFSAQQFSDYHSELNMSSLELGDSALYFCASSSAGTSTHEQFFGPGTRLTVL.

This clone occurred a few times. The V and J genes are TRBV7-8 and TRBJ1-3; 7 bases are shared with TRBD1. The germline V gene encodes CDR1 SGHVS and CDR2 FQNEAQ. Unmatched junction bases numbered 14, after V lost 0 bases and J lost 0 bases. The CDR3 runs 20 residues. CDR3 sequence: CASSLAFTGQADVSGNTIYF. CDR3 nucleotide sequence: TGTGCCAGCAGCTTAGCCTTTACCGGACAGGCGGACGTCTCTGGAAACACCATATATTTT.

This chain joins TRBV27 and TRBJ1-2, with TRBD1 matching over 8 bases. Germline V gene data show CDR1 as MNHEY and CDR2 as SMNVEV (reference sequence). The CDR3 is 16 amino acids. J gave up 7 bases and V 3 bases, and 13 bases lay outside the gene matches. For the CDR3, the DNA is TGTGCCAGCAGTTTTAACTGGGCAGGGGGCGCGTCTGGCTACACCTTC. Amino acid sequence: CASSFNWAGGASGYTF.

The CDR3 DNA sequence: TGTGCCAGCAGCGTAGGGGAGTCCCGGGATACGCAGTATTTT. This gives the protein CASSVGESRDTQYF. The chain employs TRBV9 and TRBJ2-3; the D gene is possibly TRBD2 (5 bases). The CDR3 covers 14 residues. Germline V gene data show CDR1 as SGDLS and CDR2 as YYNGEE. V shed 0 bases and J shed 6 bases, with 11 bases lying between them.

The CDR3 sequence is CASSSHTDRADTQYF. CDR3 DNA: TGTGCCAGCAGCTCCCATACGGACAGGGCAGATACGCAGTATTTT. The chain has TRBV7-3 and TRBJ2-3, with TRBD1 matching over 8 bases. This CDR3 comprises 15 residues. V was pared by 4 bases and J by 4 bases, with 7 bases of the junction left unmatched. Germline CDR1 SGHTA, CDR2 FQGTGA.

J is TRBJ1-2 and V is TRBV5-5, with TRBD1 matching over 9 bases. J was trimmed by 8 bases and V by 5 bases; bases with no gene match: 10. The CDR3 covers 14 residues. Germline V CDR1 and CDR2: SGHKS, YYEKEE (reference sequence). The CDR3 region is CASSRSRTGDGYTF. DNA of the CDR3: TGTGCCAGCAGTCGAAGCCGGACAGGGGACGGCTACACCTTC.

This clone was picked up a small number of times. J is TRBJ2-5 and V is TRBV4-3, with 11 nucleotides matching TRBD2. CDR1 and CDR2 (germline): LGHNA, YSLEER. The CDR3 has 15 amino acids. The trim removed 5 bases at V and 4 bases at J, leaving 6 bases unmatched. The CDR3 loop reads CASSYSGGAGETQYF. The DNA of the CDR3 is TGCGCCAGCAGCTATAGCGGGGGGGCCGGAGAGACCCAGTACTTC.

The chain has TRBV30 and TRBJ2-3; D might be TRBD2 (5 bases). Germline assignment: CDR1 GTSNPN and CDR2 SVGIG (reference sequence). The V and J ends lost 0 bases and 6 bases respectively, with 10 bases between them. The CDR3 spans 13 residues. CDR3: CAWSVPGVDTQYF. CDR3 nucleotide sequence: TGTGCCTGGAGTGTTCCCGGGGTCGATACGCAGTATTTT.

The CDR3 loop reads CASSVGNTGYNEQFF. CDR3 in DNA: TGTGCCAGCAGCGTAGGTAATACCGGGTACAATGAGCAGTTCTTC. The V call is TRBV9, the J call TRBJ2-1; unclear D gene. With 0 bases removed from V and 4 bases from J, the gap between germline ends came to 11 bases. Germline CDR1 and CDR2: SGDLS and YYNGEE. CDR3 length: 15 amino acids.

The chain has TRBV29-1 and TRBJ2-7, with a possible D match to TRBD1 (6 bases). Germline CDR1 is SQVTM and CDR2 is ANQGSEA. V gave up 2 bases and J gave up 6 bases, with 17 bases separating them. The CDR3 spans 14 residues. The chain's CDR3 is CSVESGALLSEQYF. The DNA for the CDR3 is TGCAGCGTTGAATCAGGGGCCCTACTCTCCGAGCAGTACTTC.

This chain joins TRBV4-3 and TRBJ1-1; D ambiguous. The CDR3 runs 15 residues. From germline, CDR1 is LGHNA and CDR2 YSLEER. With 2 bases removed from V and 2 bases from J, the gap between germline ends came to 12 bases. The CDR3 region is CASSQNTKANTEAFF. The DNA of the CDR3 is TGCGCCAGCAGCCAAAATACCAAAGCTAACACTGAAGCTTTCTTT.

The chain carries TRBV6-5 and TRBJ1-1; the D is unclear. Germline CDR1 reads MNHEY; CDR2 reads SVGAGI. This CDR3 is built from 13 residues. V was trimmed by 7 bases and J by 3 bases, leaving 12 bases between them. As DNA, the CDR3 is TGTGCCAGCATGCTCCTCAAGGACACTGAAGCTTTCTTT. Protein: CASMLLKDTEAFF.

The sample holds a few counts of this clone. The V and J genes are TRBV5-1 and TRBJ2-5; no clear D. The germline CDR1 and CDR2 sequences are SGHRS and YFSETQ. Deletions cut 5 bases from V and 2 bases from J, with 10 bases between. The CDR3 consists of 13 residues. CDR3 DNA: TGCGCCAGCAGTCCAGGACGGCAAGAGACCCAGTACTTC. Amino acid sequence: CASSPGRQETQYF.

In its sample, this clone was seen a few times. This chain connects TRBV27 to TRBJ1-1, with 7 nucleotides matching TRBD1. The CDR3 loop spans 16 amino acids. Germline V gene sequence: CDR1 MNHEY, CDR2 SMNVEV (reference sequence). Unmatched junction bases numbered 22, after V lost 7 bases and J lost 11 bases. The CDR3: CASKGRPGTENTEAFF. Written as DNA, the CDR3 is TGTGCCAGCAAGGGGAGACCCGGGACAGAGAATACCGAGGCTTTCTTT.

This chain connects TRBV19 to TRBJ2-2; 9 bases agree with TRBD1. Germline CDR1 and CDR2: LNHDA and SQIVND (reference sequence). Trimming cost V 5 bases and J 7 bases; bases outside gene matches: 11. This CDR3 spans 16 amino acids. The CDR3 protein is CASSGSLTGGFGELFF. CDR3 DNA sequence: TGTGCCAGTAGTGGGTCCTTGACAGGGGGTTTCGGGGAGCTGTTTTTT.

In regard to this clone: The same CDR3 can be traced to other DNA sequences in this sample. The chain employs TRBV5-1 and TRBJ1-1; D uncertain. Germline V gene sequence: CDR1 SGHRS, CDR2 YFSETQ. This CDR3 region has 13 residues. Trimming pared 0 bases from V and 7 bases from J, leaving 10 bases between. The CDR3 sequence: CASSLAGRSEAFF. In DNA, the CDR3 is TGCGCCAGCAGCTTGGCCGGGAGGAGTGAAGCTTTCTTT.

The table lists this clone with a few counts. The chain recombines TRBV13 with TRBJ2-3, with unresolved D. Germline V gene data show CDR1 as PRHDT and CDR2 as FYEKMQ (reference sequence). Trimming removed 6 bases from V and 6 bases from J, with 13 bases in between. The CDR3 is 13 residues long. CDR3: CASSRLRPDTQYF. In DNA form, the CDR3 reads TGTGCCAGCAGTAGGTTACGACCCGATACGCAGTATTTT.

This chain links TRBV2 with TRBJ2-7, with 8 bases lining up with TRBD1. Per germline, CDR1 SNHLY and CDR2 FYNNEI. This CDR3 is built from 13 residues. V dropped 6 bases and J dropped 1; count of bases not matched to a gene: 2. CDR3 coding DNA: TGTGCCAGCAGCGACAGGGGATCCTACGAGCAGTACTTC. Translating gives CASSDRGSYEQYF.